Reported below is one T cell receptor beta chain. This record comes from a study of blood T cell repertoires in COVID-19. Study details: The cDNA or gDNA used as material had been derived from T cells, B-cell-depleted T cells, or PBMCs.

Per the original data handling: Estimates of nucleated cell counts were drawn from the amplification of reference gene primers. The repertoire was sequenced with immunoSEQ multiplex PCR; TCRdb's copy has only in-frame clones and lacks some. That table supplies the V and J calls and clone size; D and trimming were determined from the DNA. The top ten hold around 1.4% of the sample, which has hundreds of thousands of clones, just over 85% seen once. The germline CDR1 and CDR2 sequences are MNHNY and SVGAGI (reference sequence). This CDR3 is 13 amino acids long. Trimming took 4 bases from V and 7 from J; bases not matched to a gene: 6.

The specimen sequenced was peripheral blood. This TCR was sampled from a woman in her twenties or thirties with active or convalescent COVID-19. The rearrangement joins TRBV6-6 to TRBJ2-7; 8 bases align to TRBD1. CDR3 coding DNA: TGTGCCAGCAGTTCGGCAGGGGGCAGGGAGCAGTACTTC. Translated: CASSSAGGREQYF.